Each of the 21 T cell receptor beta chains below was sequenced from the same sample in a study of technical replicates of blood from a handful of donors. Generated by immunoSEQ multiplex PCR, the TCRdb table keeps only in-frame clones and is missing some. The sample lists approximately 88,000 clones, roughly 93% occurring once. The sequencing sample was made of T cells isolated from PBMCs. The receptor set was obtained from a human donor in good health.

The rearrangement links TRBV2 to TRBJ2-2; D is possibly TRBD1 (6 bases). Germline lookup yields CDR1 SNHLY and CDR2 FYNNEI. The CDR3 is 15 amino acids. The ends were cut back, 3 bases at V and 0 bases at J, with 8 bases in the middle. The DNA for the CDR3 is TGTGCCAGCAGTGAGGGGACAACGAACACCGGGGAGCTGTTTTTT. This codes for CASSEGTTNTGELFF.

This clone was observed once. This chain joins TRBV15 and TRBJ2-7; D might be TRBD2 (6 bases). V shed 1 base and J shed 2 bases, with 9 bases lying between them. The germline V gene has CDR1 LNHNV and CDR2 YYDKDF (reference sequence). CDR3 length: 14 amino acids. The CDR3 region is CATSRGSGAYEQYF. The CDR3 DNA reads TGTGCCACCAGCAGAGGGTCGGGGGCCTACGAGCAGTACTTC.

This chain links TRBV19 with TRBJ1-4; D is unresolved. V was cut by 3 bases and J by 4 bases, with 12 bases left in between. The CDR3 extends over 15 amino acids. Germline CDR1 is LNHDA and CDR2 is SQIVND (reference sequence). The CDR3 is CASSMTGSFNEKLFF. CDR3 coding DNA: TGTGCCAGTAGTATGACTGGCAGCTTTAATGAAAAACTGTTTTTT.

V usage is TRBV5-1 and J usage is TRBJ2-1; 9 nucleotides align to TRBD1. J was trimmed by 0 bases and V by 0 bases; bases with no gene match: 10. This CDR3 has 19 amino acids. CDR1 SGHRS and CDR2 YFSETQ come from the germline V gene. CDR3 coding DNA: TGCGCCAGCAGCTTGGGGGTTGTCGTGACAGGGGGCTCCTACAATGAGCAGTTCTTC. As protein: CASSLGVVVTGGSYNEQFF.

V is TRBV27 and J is TRBJ2-1; TRBD1 is a possible D gene (5 bases). CDR1 is MNHEY and CDR2 is SMNVEV in the germline V gene (reference sequence). V shed 3 bases and J shed 7 bases, with 13 bases lying between them. The CDR3 spans 14 residues. The CDR3 DNA follows: TGTGCCAGCAGTTTCCTTGGCAGGGTGAATGAGCAGTTCTTC. This codes for CASSFLGRVNEQFF.

The chain uses TRBV15 and TRBJ2-1; 11 positions match TRBD2. The length of the CDR3 is 16 residues. V gave up 1 base and J gave up 4 bases; unmatched junction bases: 3. In germline, CDR1 is LNHNV, CDR2 YYDKDF (reference sequence). The CDR3 bases are TGTGCCACCAGCAGAGGGGGACTAGCGGCGTACAATGAGCAGTTCTTC. This sequence encodes CATSRGGLAAYNEQFF.

The chain has TRBV29-1 and TRBJ1-1; D may be TRBD1 (5 bases). In germline, CDR1 is SQVTM, CDR2 ANQGSEA. There are 14 residues in the CDR3. The ends were cut back, 6 bases at V and 5 bases at J, with 19 bases in the middle. Here the CDR3 reads CSVLQGMEGTEAFF. Here the CDR3 DNA reads TGCAGCGTCCTCCAGGGAATGGAGGGAACTGAAGCTTTCTTT. Full variable domain (rest looked up from reference TRBV29-1 and TRBJ1-1): SAVISQKPSRDICQRGTSLTIQCQVDSQVTMMFWYRQQPGQSLTLIATANQGSEATYESGFVIDKFPISRPNLTFSTLTVSNMSPEDSSIYLCSVLQGMEGTEAFFGQGTRLTVV.

The rearrangement uses TRBV7-8 and TRBJ2-1; 9 bases match TRBD2. The CDR3 covers 15 residues. The germline V gene has CDR1 SGHVS and CDR2 FQNEAQ. The ends lost 5 bases at V and 2 bases at J; junction bases unmatched: 4. For the CDR3, the DNA is TGTGCCAGCAGCCGTAGCGGGGGAACCTACAATGAGCAGTTCTTC. This gives the protein CASSRSGGTYNEQFF.

Regarding this clone: This same CDR3 is encoded by further DNA sequences in the sample. The J gene is TRBJ2-1, the V gene TRBV28, with TRBD2 matching 8 bases. Germline loops: CDR1 MDHEN, CDR2 SYDVKM. V was pared by 10 bases and J by 7 bases, with 15 bases of the junction left unmatched. The CDR3 has 15 amino acids. CDR3 coding DNA: TGTGCCATCAAATCATATCGGGAGGGCACGAATGAGCAGTTCTTC. It is translated as CAIKSYREGTNEQFF. Drawing the rest from reference TRBV28 and TRBJ2-1, the complete variable domain is DVKVTQSSRYLVKRTGEKVFLECVQDMDHENMFWYRQDPGLGLRLIYFSYDVKMKEKGDIPEGYSVSREKKERFSLILESASTNQTSMYLCAIKSYREGTNEQFFGPGTRLTVL.

V usage is TRBV19 and J usage is TRBJ2-3, with D perhaps TRBD1 (5 bases). CDR3 length equals 15 residues. Trimming stripped 3 bases from V and 0 bases from J, with 10 bases between. Germline CDR1 is LNHDA and CDR2 is SQIVND (reference sequence). The CDR3 region is CASSMQGASTDTQYF. The CDR3 DNA follows: TGTGCCAGTAGTATGCAGGGTGCTAGCACAGATACGCAGTATTTT.

CDR3 protein: CAWSAYLGTSGGRSDTQYF. CDR3 nucleotide sequence: TGTGCCTGGAGTGCGTATCTAGGGACTAGCGGGGGGCGATCGGATACGCAGTATTTT. The V call is TRBV30, the J call TRBJ2-3; 15 nucleotides line up with TRBD2. The ends lost 1 base at V and 6 bases at J; junction bases unmatched: 14. CDR1 and CDR2 from the germline V gene are GTSNPN and SVGIG (reference sequence). The CDR3 loop spans 19 amino acids.

The chain is built from TRBV10-1 and TRBJ1-2; tentative D call: TRBD1 (6 bases). Germline loops: CDR1 WNHNN, CDR2 SYGVQD (reference sequence). CDR3 length: 13 amino acids. V lost 8 bases to trimming and J lost 3 bases, with 13 bases between them. The CDR3 DNA sequence: TGCGCCAGCTCCGACCGGACAGACTATGGCTACACCTTC. Translated: CASSDRTDYGYTF.

On this clone itself: The sample has other DNA sequences that encode this CDR3 too. The rearrangement joins TRBV27 to TRBJ1-2; 8 bases match TRBD1. J gave up 5 bases and V 5 bases, and 4 bases lay outside the gene matches. The CDR3 extends over 13 amino acids. Per the germline V gene, CDR1 is MNHEY and CDR2 is SMNVEV (reference sequence). The CDR3 bases are TGTGCCAGCAGTGAGGACAGGGTTTATGGCTACACCTTC. It specifies CASSEDRVYGYTF.

The rearrangement joins TRBV5-1 to TRBJ2-1; D is perhaps TRBD2 (5 bases). The CDR3 loop spans 16 amino acids. V lost 5 bases and J 0 bases, leaving 15 bases between the germline ends. Germline assignment: CDR1 SGHRS and CDR2 YFSETQ. The chain's CDR3 is CASRGLAQSSYNEQFF. CDR3 in DNA: TGCGCCAGCAGGGGTCTAGCCCAAAGCTCCTACAATGAGCAGTTCTTC. The full variable domain, with the rest looked up from reference TRBV5-1 and TRBJ2-1, is KAGVTQTPRYLIKTRGQQVTLSCSPISGHRSVSWYQQTPGQGLQFLFEYFSETQRNKGNFPGRFSGRQFSNSRSEMNVSTLELGDSALYLCASRGLAQSSYNEQFFGPGTRLTVL.

This chain links TRBV11-3 with TRBJ2-2; D gene unclear. The CDR3 length is 12 residues. CDR1 and CDR2 from the germline V gene are SGHNT and YENEEA. V lost 4 bases and J 5 bases, leaving 5 bases between the germline ends. CDR3 residues: CASSSPTGELFF. CDR3 sequence (DNA): TGTGCCAGCAGCTCTCCTACCGGGGAGCTGTTTTTT.

The chain links TRBV5-1 to TRBJ2-1; possibly TRBD2 for D (5 bases). Germline CDR1 SGHRS, CDR2 YFSETQ. V lost 6 bases and J 0 bases, leaving 13 bases between the germline ends. The length of the CDR3 is 15 residues. CDR3 in amino acids: CASTRERASYNEQFF. CDR3 nucleotides: TGCGCCAGCACCCGAGAGAGGGCCTCCTACAATGAGCAGTTCTTC.

V usage is TRBV19 and J usage is TRBJ2-2, with 10 bases lining up with TRBD2. This CDR3 has 15 amino acids. In germline, CDR1 is LNHDA, CDR2 SQIVND (reference sequence). V shed 5 bases and J 8 bases; nucleotides not matched to a gene: 8. The CDR3: CASSLGLAGVGELFF. The CDR3 DNA sequence: TGTGCCAGTAGTTTGGGGCTAGCGGGAGTGGGGGAGCTGTTTTTT.

The CDR3 is CATSREGAGYFSYGYTF. The CDR3 region has the DNA TGTGCCACCAGCAGAGAAGGGGCAGGGTACTTTTCCTATGGCTACACCTTC. The genes are TRBV15 and TRBJ1-2, with a possible D match to TRBD1 (5 bases). The germline CDR1 and CDR2 sequences are LNHNV and YYDKDF (reference sequence). The CDR3 totals 17 residues. Trimming took 0 bases from V and 4 from J, leaving 18 bases between them.

The chain carries TRBV6-1 and TRBJ2-7, with TRBD1 as a possible D gene (6 bases). Germline V gene lookup returns CDR1 MNHNS and CDR2 SASEGT. The V gene lost 1 base and the J gene lost 3 bases, with 19 bases spanning the gap. The CDR3 loop spans 17 amino acids. CDR3 region: CASSEGRTEVFHYEQYF. The CDR3, as DNA: TGTGCCAGCAGTGAAGGGAGGACAGAGGTTTTTCACTACGAGCAGTACTTC.

The chain employs TRBV9 and TRBJ1-1, with D tentatively TRBD1 (5 bases). The germline gives CDR1 SGDLS, CDR2 YYNGEE. The CDR3 totals 11 residues. Trimming stripped 4 bases from V and 10 bases from J, with 11 bases between. The CDR3 region has the DNA TGTGCCAGCAGCACAGGCGAACGAGCTTTCTTT. Its translation is CASSTGERAFF.

This rearrangement joins TRBV5-6 to TRBJ2-2; 11 positions agree with TRBD2. The CDR3 is 17 amino acids. Germline trimming cut 0 bases from V and 2 bases from J; bases unmatched to any gene: 3. Germline CDR1 reads SGHDT; CDR2 reads YYEEEE. CDR3: CASSLVGLAANTGELFF. The CDR3 bases are TGTGCCAGCAGCTTGGTGGGACTAGCGGCCAACACCGGGGAGCTGTTTTTT.